This T cell receptor (beta chain) was obtained from a study of CXCR3-negative and CXCR3-positive naive CD8 T cells. General study results and limits: Diversity proved comparably high across both naive subsets and much lower in memory CD8+ cells. Naive CXCR3-positive cells had TRB CDR3s more hydrophobic than those of CXCR3-negative naive cells.

CDR1 and CDR2 from the germline V gene are SGHTA and FQGTGA. This CDR3 region has 15 residues. The study made its TRB cDNA libraries by 5' RACE, adding UMI labels. Each CDR3 protein gets one entry in TCRdb, which reprocessed the 5' RACE reads and gives no DNA. The table for this sample gives 150,000 to 170,000 distinct CDR3 sequences. Points on this clonotype: Its antigen is as yet unknown.

The rearrangement joins TRBV7-3 to TRBJ2-1. The source of this sequence is a human donor in good health. Some clones in this sample may be carry-over from other donors' samples. Sequencing was performed on naive CXCR3+ CD8+ T cells from blood. The subset: CD45RO-CCR7+CD27+CD95- naive CD8+ T cells expressing CXCR3 (TNR3+). The CDR3 sequence is CASSLSPRFYNEQFF.